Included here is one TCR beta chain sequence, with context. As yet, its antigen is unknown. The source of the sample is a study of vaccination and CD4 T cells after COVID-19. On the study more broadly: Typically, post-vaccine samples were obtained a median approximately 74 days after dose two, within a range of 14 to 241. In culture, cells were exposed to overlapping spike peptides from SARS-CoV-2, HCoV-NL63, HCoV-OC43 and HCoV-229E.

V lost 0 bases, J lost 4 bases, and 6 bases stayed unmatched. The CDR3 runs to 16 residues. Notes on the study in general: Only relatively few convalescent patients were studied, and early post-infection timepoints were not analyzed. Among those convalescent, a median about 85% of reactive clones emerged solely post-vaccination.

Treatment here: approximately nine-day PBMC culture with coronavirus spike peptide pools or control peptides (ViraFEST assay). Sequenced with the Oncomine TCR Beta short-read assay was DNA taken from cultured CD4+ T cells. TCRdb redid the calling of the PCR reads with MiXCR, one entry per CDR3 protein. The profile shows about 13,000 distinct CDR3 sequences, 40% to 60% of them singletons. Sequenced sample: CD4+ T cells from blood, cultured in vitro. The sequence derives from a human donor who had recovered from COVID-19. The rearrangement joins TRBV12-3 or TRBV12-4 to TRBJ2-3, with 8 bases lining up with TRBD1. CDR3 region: CASSLAGTGAADTQYF. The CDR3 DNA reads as TGTGCCAGCAGTTTAGCGGGGACAGGCGCAGCAGATACGCAGTATTTT.